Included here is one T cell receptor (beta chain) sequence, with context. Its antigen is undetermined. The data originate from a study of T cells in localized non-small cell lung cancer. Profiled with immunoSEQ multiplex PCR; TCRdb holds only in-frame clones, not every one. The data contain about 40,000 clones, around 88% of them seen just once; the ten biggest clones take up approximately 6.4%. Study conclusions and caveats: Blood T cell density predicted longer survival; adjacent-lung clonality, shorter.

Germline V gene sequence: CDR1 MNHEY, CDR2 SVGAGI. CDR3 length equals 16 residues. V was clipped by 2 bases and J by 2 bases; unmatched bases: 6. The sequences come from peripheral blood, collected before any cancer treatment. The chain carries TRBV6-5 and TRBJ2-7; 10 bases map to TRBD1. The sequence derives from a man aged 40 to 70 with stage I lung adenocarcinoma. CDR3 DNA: TGTGCCAGCAGTTACACCCCGGGACAGGGGACCTACGAGCAGTACTTC. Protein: CASSYTPGQGTYEQYF.